The 8 T cell receptor beta chains reported below all come from one sample, sequenced in a study of neoadjuvant anti-PD-1 for oral cavity cancer. The repertoire was sequenced with immunoSEQ multiplex PCR; TCRdb's copy has only in-frame clones and lacks some. The top ten hold around 3% of the sample, which has tens of thousands of clones, 70% to 85% seen once. The input for sequencing was PBMCs, taken before nivolumab (anti-PD-1) treatment. The receptors were gathered from a person aged 40-85 years with oral cavity squamous cell carcinoma.

The J gene is TRBJ2-1, the V gene TRBV6-6, with a weak D call TRBD2 (6 bases). The V gene's germline CDR1 is MNHNY and CDR2 SVGAGI (reference sequence). The CDR3 totals 11 residues. The V end was cut by 6 bases, the J end by 10 bases, with 10 bases between. The CDR3 is CASSTGLEQFF. CDR3 nucleotides: TGTGCCAGCAGCACCGGACTAGAGCAGTTCTTC.

This chain links TRBV7-2 with TRBJ1-2; the D gene is possibly TRBD1 (6 bases). The CDR3 runs 14 residues. The V end was cut by 2 bases, the J end by 5 bases, with 12 bases between. Germline CDR1 and CDR2: SGHTA and FQGNSA. The CDR3 nucleotides are TGTGCCAGCAGCTTAAGTTCAGGGGAGTATGGCTACACCTTC. Translated: CASSLSSGEYGYTF.

The chain uses TRBV5-6 and TRBJ2-2; D call uncertain. Germline V gives CDR1 SGHDT, CDR2 YYEEEE. Trimming took off 7 bases at V and 9 bases at J, with 13 bases between the two ends. The CDR3 totals 12 residues. CDR3 protein: CASRILGRELFF. In DNA form, the CDR3 reads TGTGCCAGCCGAATCCTAGGGCGGGAGCTGTTTTTT.

The chain recombines TRBV11-2 with TRBJ2-3; 8 nucleotides match TRBD2. The V and J ends lost 0 bases and 5 bases, in that order; junction bases with no gene match: 10. In germline, CDR1 is SGHAT, CDR2 FQNNGV. The CDR3 totals 17 residues. The CDR3 protein is CASSLEMGRGAQDTQYF. The CDR3 DNA is TGTGCCAGCAGCTTAGAAATGGGGCGGGGGGCCCAAGATACGCAGTATTTT. Complete variable domain (other parts from reference TRBV11-2 and TRBJ2-3): EAGVAQSPRYKIIEKRQSVAFWCNPISGHATLYWYQQILGQGPKLLIQFQNNGVVDDSQLPKDRFSAERLKGVDSTLKIQPAKLEDSAVYLCASSLEMGRGAQDTQYFGPGTRLTVL.

This clone was picked up a small number of times. The rearrangement links TRBV7-9 to TRBJ2-1, with 9 nucleotides matching TRBD1. This CDR3 is 13 amino acids long. Germline V CDR1 and CDR2: SEHNR, FQNEAQ (reference sequence). V lost 5 bases, J lost 6 bases, and 2 bases stayed unmatched. The CDR3, as DNA: TGTGCCAGCAGCATGACAGGGGGCAATGAGCAGTTCTTC. This codes for CASSMTGGNEQFF.

The V gene is TRBV2, the J gene TRBJ2-7; D remains unclear. The ends were cut back, 6 bases at V and 4 bases at J, with 10 bases in the middle. This CDR3 is 12 amino acids long. CDR1 SNHLY and CDR2 FYNNEI come from the germline V gene. CDR3 sequence: CASSILAYEQYF. The CDR3 DNA reads as TGTGCCAGCAGCATCTTGGCTTACGAGCAGTACTTC.

This chain uses TRBV10-3 with TRBJ2-7; TRBD2 aligns across 9 bases. Germline CDR1 ENHRY, CDR2 SYGVKD. V dropped 6 bases and J dropped 1; count of bases not matched to a gene: 4. The CDR3 loop spans 14 amino acids. Written as DNA, the CDR3 is TGTGCCATCAGCCCGGGACTAGCTTCCTACGAGCAGTACTTC. Residues: CAISPGLASYEQYF.

The chain recombines TRBV6-6 with TRBJ2-1; TRBD2 agrees at 8 bases. CDR3 length: 13 amino acids. Germline values: CDR1 MNHNY, CDR2 SVGAGI (reference sequence). V trimming: 6 bases; J trimming: 8 bases; junction bases outside the gene matches: 6. The CDR3, as DNA: TGTGCCAGCAGCGCGGGGGGATTTTATGAGCAGTTCTTC. Translating it yields CASSAGGFYEQFF.